The 5 T cell receptor beta chains reported below all come from one sample, sequenced in a study of CD8+ T cells in alopecia areata (dated by TCRdb to between 2018 and 2020). The library came from the immunoSEQ multiplex PCR assay. RNA was extracted from all samples and reverse transcribed into cDNA, which served as template for TCR sequencing. What TCRdb holds here is the immuneACCESS table cut down to in-frame rearrangements. Part of the clones is not present; checked against another copy, under half of the missing clones reflect an unresolved V gene, and the others are unexplained. This sample holds about 150,000 clones; around 47% were observed only once. The ten largest clones capture about 6.4% of the sample. What was sequenced was CD4+ T cells sorted from blood. These receptors were taken from a human donor with alopecia areata.

This clone turned up a few times. The chain links TRBV27 to TRBJ2-2; no reliable D call. The germline V and J ends were trimmed by 1 base and 6 bases, with 6 bases remaining between them. The V gene's germline CDR1 is MNHEY and CDR2 SMNVEV (reference sequence). The CDR3 is 13 residues long. The CDR3 here is CASSLWLPGELFF. For the CDR3, the DNA is TGTGCCAGCAGTTTATGGCTGCCCGGGGAGCTGTTTTTT.

V and J are TRBV30 and TRBJ1-2; D call uncertain. Germline CDR1 GTSNPN, CDR2 SVGIG (reference sequence). V lost 5 bases to trimming and J lost 0 bases, with 16 bases between them. This CDR3 spans 15 amino acids. As DNA, the CDR3 is TGTGCCTGGTCCAGGAGACACGGAGCTAACTATGGCTACACCTTC. This encodes CAWSRRHGANYGYTF. Using reference TRBV30 and TRBJ1-2 for the parts outside the CDR3, the full variable domain is SQTIHQWPATLVQPVGSPLSLECTVEGTSNPNLYWYRQAAGRGLQLLFYSVGIGQISSEVPQNLSASRPQDRQFILSSKKLLLSDSGFYLCAWSRRHGANYGYTFGSGTRLTVV.

This clone was recorded a few times. The V and J genes are TRBV29-1 and TRBJ2-2; D assignment may be TRBD1 or TRBD2 (5 bases each). V was clipped by 4 bases and J by 4 bases, with 16 bases between them. This CDR3 comprises 15 residues. Germline V gene lookup returns CDR1 SQVTM and CDR2 ANQGSEA. CDR3 amino acids: CSVAELWGSTGELFF. The CDR3 region has the DNA TGCAGCGTTGCTGAACTCTGGGGGTCCACCGGGGAGCTGTTTTTT.

This sequence joins TRBV4-1 and TRBJ2-7; 8 bases map to TRBD1. The CDR3 is 15 amino acids. V gave up 1 base and J gave up 6 bases; unmatched junction bases: 8. Per the germline V gene, CDR1 is MGHRA and CDR2 is YSYEKL. The CDR3 spells CASSQVQDRVREQYF. Here the CDR3 DNA reads TGCGCCAGCAGCCAAGTTCAGGACAGGGTCCGCGAGCAGTACTTC.

This clone was counted once. In nucleotides, the CDR3 is TGCGCCAGCAGCTTGTTAGCGGGAGGGGAAGAGACCCAGTACTTC. This sequence encodes CASSLLAGGEETQYF. The genes are TRBV5-1 and TRBJ2-5, with 11 bases that match TRBD2. From germline, CDR1 is SGHRS and CDR2 YFSETQ. This CDR3 has 15 residues. V lost 1 base, J lost 3 bases, and 2 bases stayed unmatched.